This T cell receptor beta chain came from a study of blood T cell repertoires in COVID-19. Study-wide context: COVID-19 samples collected from the United States, Italy and Spain covered acute and convalescent phases.

Libraries were prepared by immunoSEQ multiplex PCR; TCRdb keeps only in-frame clonotypes and omits some of them. The sample lists under 200,000 clones, roughly 84% occurring once. The material sequenced was peripheral blood. The clonotype originates from a human donor with acute or convalescent COVID-19. The donor label of this sample is uncertain.

CDR3 in amino acids: CASSLSQGTDTQYF. The CDR3 DNA reads as TGTGCCAGCAGCTTGTCGCAGGGGACAGATACGCAGTATTTT. The chain couples TRBV5-4 to TRBJ2-3; a weak D match, TRBD1 (6 bases). Germline assignment: CDR1 SGHNT and CDR2 YYREEE (reference sequence). Trimming took off 1 base at V and 3 bases at J, with 9 bases between the two ends. The CDR3 length is 14 residues.